This TCR beta chain was identified in a study of vaccination effects on CD4 cells after COVID-19 (dated by TCRdb to the early 2020s). In the study overall: Each participant received two doses of an mRNA SARS-CoV-2 vaccine, either BNT162b2 or mRNA-1273. In two convalescent patients, pre-vaccine samples were collected 16 days and one week ahead of the first dose, 142 and 148 days after COVID-19 diagnosis. In both COVID-19 convalescent patients and infection-naive vaccine recipients, the study compared SARS-CoV-2 spike-specific CD4+ TCR repertoires from before mRNA vaccination with those from after it. Altogether, about 10 COVID-19 convalescent patients and several SARS-CoV-2-naive healthy vaccine recipients made up the full study. Cultures from other donors in the study were sequenced with the Oncomine TCR Beta short-read assay on an Illumina iSeq 100.

General study outcomes and caveats: The study was limited by a small number of convalescent patients and lacked early post-infection timepoints. Both infection-induced and vaccine-induced clones contracted markedly at late post-vaccination timepoints, which is consistent with waning T cell responses. Among convalescent patients, the spike-reactive repertoire after vaccination was made up mainly of new vaccine-induced clones that were largely distinct from the clones induced by infection.

To prepare the library, the immunoSEQ multiplex PCR assay was applied. DNA from the cultured and isolated CD4+ T cells underwent TCR beta CDR3 sequencing. The study's processing was this. Non-productive TCR sequences were removed and reads were trimmed to the CDR3 region, keeping CDR3s of at least 7 amino acids. The MANAFEST web app was used to identify antigen-specific clonotypes by comparing expansion in peptide wells with expansion in reference cultures. Positive clones required FDR<0.05 expansion versus reference and all other wells, odds ratio above 5, and frequency above 0.1% in two replicate wells. A clonotype was called cross-reactive if it was significantly expanded both in SARS-CoV-2 spike wells and in at least one common cold coronavirus spike condition. CDR3 similarity was assessed by Levenshtein distance using the stringdist R package, and unrooted trees were constructed with ape in R 3.6.1. In TCRdb, the immuneACCESS table is reduced to in-frame sequences with V and J assigned. These tables do not hold every clone; where another copy was compared, an unresolved V gene accounts for under half, and the others remain unexplained. That table gives V, J and clone size, and the DNA gave D and trimming. This sample comprises around 20,000 clones, roughly 70% of them detected only once. The ten largest clones capture approximately 40% of the sample.

V is trimmed back by 6 bases and J by 12 bases, and the junction contains 10 bases that no gene match accounts for. Taken from the germline V gene (reference sequence), the CDR1 and CDR2 loops are DFQATT and SNEGSKA. The CDR3 has 11 amino acids, counting the end cysteine and phenylalanine. Only the CDR3 DNA is retained, 33 bases long and in frame from the first base. Remarks on this clone: Its antigen has not been determined. Per-nucleotide qualities are absent, and no much larger clonotype sits a single base away.

In the ViraFEST assay, PBMC were stimulated with viral peptide pools, and antigen-specific CD4+ T cell clonotypes were then identified by expansion using TCR sequencing. After approximately eleven days of culture, CD4+ T cells were isolated with the EasySep CD4+ T cell isolation kit. Convalescent patients had PCR-confirmed SARS-CoV-2 infection between March and December 2020, before Alpha, Beta and Delta variants emerged in the United States. Some 2 million PBMC per well were cultured with 10 ug/ml peptides in IMDM containing about 5% human AB serum, approximately 10 IU/ml IL-2 and gentamicin. Half of the culture medium was replaced with fresh IL-2-containing medium on days 3 and 7. Each peptide stimulation condition was cultured in triplicate wells unless otherwise noted. Using Ficoll-Paque Plus gradient centrifugation, PBMC were separated from whole blood and then either used fresh or cryopreserved at -140C. The QIAamp micro DNA kit was used to extract genomic DNA from the cultured CD4+ T cells.

The sequence derives from a human donor who had a prior SARS-CoV-2 infection. Here the sequenced sample was CD4+ T cells from PBMCs cultured with a peptide pool, taken before COVID-19 vaccination. Rearrangement joined TRBV20-1 to TRBJ1-1; TRBD1 fits 7 bases in the junction. CDR3 sequence: CSARRSGGTFF. At the DNA level, the sequence is TGCAGTGCCCGACGATCAGGGGGGACTTTCTTT.